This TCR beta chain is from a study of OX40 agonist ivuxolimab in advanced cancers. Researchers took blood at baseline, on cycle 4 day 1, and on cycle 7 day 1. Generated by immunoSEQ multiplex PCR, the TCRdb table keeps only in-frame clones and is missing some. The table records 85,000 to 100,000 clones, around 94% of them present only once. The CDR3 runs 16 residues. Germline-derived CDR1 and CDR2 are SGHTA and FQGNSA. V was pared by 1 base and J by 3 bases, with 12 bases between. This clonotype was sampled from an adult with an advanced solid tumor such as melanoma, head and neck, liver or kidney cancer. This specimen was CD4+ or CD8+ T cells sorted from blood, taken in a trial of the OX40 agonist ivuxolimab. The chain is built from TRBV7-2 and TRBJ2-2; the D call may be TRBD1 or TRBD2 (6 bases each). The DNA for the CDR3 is TGTGCCAGCAGCTTAGTGGGGGGCTGGGACACCGGGGAGCTGTTTTTT. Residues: CASSLVGGWDTGELFF.